This T cell receptor beta chain was captured in a study of blood T cell repertoires in COVID-19. Looking at the study overall: Spain, Italy and the United States supplied samples that represented acute and convalescent COVID-19. T cells, B-cell-depleted T cells, or PBMCs supplied cDNA or gDNA.

Study processing details: Using reference gene primer amplification, nucleated cell counts were estimated. Libraries were prepared by immunoSEQ multiplex PCR; TCRdb keeps only in-frame clonotypes and omits some of them. The V and J calls and clone size come from that table; D and trimming were worked out from the DNA. The sample carries about 210,000 clones, about 88% recorded once. The CDR3 contains 13 residues. V lost 3 bases and J 5 bases, leaving 10 bases between the germline ends. CDR1 and CDR2 from the germline V gene are MGHDK and SYGVNS. The chain carries TRBV25-1 and TRBJ1-1, with D possibly being TRBD1 (5 bases). Sequences were obtained from peripheral blood. This sequence originates from a man aged 18 to 29 with active or convalescent COVID-19. CDR3 coding DNA: TGTGCCAGCAGTGAGGGGGGGAGAACTGAAGCTTTCTTT. Its protein is CASSEGGRTEAFF.